Listed below are T cell receptor beta chains from one sample, sequenced in a study of T cell responses to AZD1222 COVID-19 vaccine. Data came from immunoSEQ multiplex PCR; TCRdb stores just in-frame clones and leaves some out. Found here are some 180,000 clones, 80% to 95% of them singletons; the top ten hold 1.5% to 2%. The sequences come from peripheral blood, collected 28 days after the second AZD1222 dose. These receptors all come from an adult who received the AZD1222 COVID-19 vaccine. The CDR3 runs from the conserved cysteine through the conserved F or W. A D gene is named only where the DNA matches it firmly. Clone size is shown for a subset of rows, as once, few, many or a class of expanded clone.

size	V	J	D	CDR3	DNA
-	TRBV27	TRBJ1-6	-	CASSLPNSPLHF	TGTGCCAGCAGTTTGCCGAATTCACCCCTCCACTTT
-	TRBV2	TRBJ2-1	TRBD2	CASSHGASGRRKDYNGEEQFF	TGTGCCAGCAGTCACGGGGCTAGCGGGCGTCGAAAAGATTACAATGGCGAAGAGCAGTTCTTC
-	TRBV19	TRBJ2-2	-	CASSITSGGELFF	TGTGCCAGTAGTATAACGTCTGGCGGGGAGCTGTTTTTT
-	TRBV15	TRBJ2-5	-	CATSTPTGIGETQYF	TGTGCCACCAGCACCCCTACAGGGATCGGCGAGACCCAGTACTTC
-	TRBV7-9	TRBJ2-7	TRBD1	CASSPKQGAGYEQYF	TGTGCCAGCAGCCCAAAACAGGGGGCGGGCTACGAGCAGTACTTC
-	TRBV3-1/TRBV3-2	TRBJ2-7	-	CASSQEDAGVREQYF	TGTGCCAGCAGCCAAGAAGACGCAGGGGTTCGAGAGCAGTACTTC
-	TRBV10-3	TRBJ2-7	-	CAISESAAAEQYF	TGTGCCATCAGTGAGTCGGCCGCAGCCGAGCAGTACTTC
-	TRBV5-1	TRBJ1-1	-	CASSPSGFRRTEAFF	TGCGCCAGCAGCCCCAGTGGGTTCAGGAGGACTGAAGCTTTCTTT
-	TRBV7-9	TRBJ2-1	TRBD1	CASSPIDRVGDNEQFF	TGTGCCAGCAGCCCGATAGACAGGGTTGGGGACAATGAGCAGTTCTTC
-	TRBV5-1	TRBJ2-3	TRBD1	CASSRAGTGGTDTQYF	TGCGCCAGCAGCCGAGCCGGGACAGGGGGCACAGATACGCAGTATTTT
-	TRBV10-3	TRBJ1-2	-	CAIRNTTGDNYGYTF	TGTGCCATCAGGAATACGACAGGAGATAACTATGGCTACACCTTC
few	TRBV5-4	TRBJ1-5	TRBD1	CASSSDRGNQPQHF	TGTGCCAGCAGCTCGGACAGGGGCAATCAGCCCCAGCATTTT
-	TRBV6-6	TRBJ1-5	-	CASNGRDYGNQPQHF	TGTGCCAGCAACGGCAGGGATTACGGCAATCAGCCCCAGCATTTT
-	TRBV11-2	TRBJ1-3	TRBD1	CASSFRGQGNTIYF	TGTGCCAGCAGCTTCAGGGGGCAGGGAAACACCATATATTTT
-	TRBV2	TRBJ2-1	-	CASSEVADLSYNEQFF	TGTGCCAGCAGTGAAGTAGCGGACCTCTCCTACAATGAGCAGTTCTTC
-	TRBV5-1	TRBJ2-5	-	CASSLAGGGTAGTQYF	TGCGCCAGCAGCTTGGCCGGAGGTGGGACGGCAGGGACCCAGTACTTC
-	TRBV6-2/TRBV6-3	TRBJ2-7	TRBD2	CASSPSGGIYEQYF	TGTGCCAGCAGCCCCTCGGGGGGGATCTACGAGCAGTACTTC
-	TRBV18	TRBJ1-5	-	CASSPDERQPQHF	TGTGCCAGCTCACCAGACGAACGGCAGCCCCAGCATTTT
once	TRBV5-1	TRBJ2-5	TRBD1	CASSSGWDRVQETQYF	TGCGCCAGCAGCTCTGGGTGGGACAGGGTCCAAGAGACCCAGTACTTC
-	TRBV3-1/TRBV3-2	TRBJ2-3	-	CASSPPYTDTQYF	TGTGCCAGCAGCCCGCCCTACACAGATACGCAGTATTTT
-	TRBV28	TRBJ1-5	TRBD1	CASSHGTGQGQPQHF	TGTGCCAGCAGCCACGGGACAGGGCAGGGTCAGCCCCAGCATTTT
-	TRBV18	TRBJ2-1	TRBD2	CASSPPGAGGNEQFF	TGTGCCAGCTCACCACCCGGAGCGGGAGGGAATGAGCAGTTCTTC
-	TRBV2	TRBJ1-2	-	CASKQGTSYGYTF	TGTGCCAGCAAGCAGGGCACCTCTTATGGCTACACCTTC
-	TRBV6-1	TRBJ1-6	-	CASSERSGIWNSPLHF	TGTGCCAGCAGTGAAAGATCGGGGATCTGGAATTCACCCCTCCACTTT
-	TRBV7-2	TRBJ2-7	TRBD2	CASSLALPRERHEQYF	TGTGCCAGCAGCTTAGCGCTGCCGCGGGAGAGGCACGAGCAGTACTTC
-	TRBV2	TRBJ2-1	TRBD2	CASSKTSGRGGEQFF	TGTGCCAGCAGTAAGACTAGCGGGAGGGGGGGAGAGCAGTTCTTC
-	TRBV7-2	TRBJ2-2	TRBD2	CASSLTSGITGELFF	TGTGCCAGCAGCTTGACTAGCGGGATCACCGGGGAGCTGTTTTTT
-	TRBV25-1	TRBJ2-7	-	CASSASSSYEQYF	TGTGCCAGCAGTGCGTCAAGCTCCTACGAGCAGTACTTC
-	TRBV3-1/TRBV3-2	TRBJ2-5	TRBD2	CASSHTSEQTQYF	TGTGCCAGCAGCCACACTAGCGAACAGACCCAGTACTTC
-	TRBV5-1	TRBJ1-5	TRBD1	CASSANPGQGGQPQHF	TGCGCCAGCAGCGCAAATCCGGGACAGGGAGGTCAGCCCCAGCATTTT
-	TRBV7-9	TRBJ1-4	-	CASSTTRGGRNEKLFF	TGTGCCAGCAGCACCACCCGAGGGGGAAGGAATGAAAAACTGTTTTTT
-	TRBV11-2	TRBJ1-6	-	CASSFRGGENSPLHF	TGTGCCAGCAGCTTCCGGGGAGGCGAAAATTCACCCCTCCACTTT
-	TRBV30	TRBJ2-1	-	CAWELNAGWQFF	TGTGCCTGGGAACTAAACGCTGGATGGCAGTTCTTC
once	TRBV30	TRBJ2-7	-	CAWSVRGPYEQYF	TGTGCCTGGAGTGTCAGAGGTCCCTACGAGCAGTACTTC
-	TRBV5-1	TRBJ2-5	-	CASSLVQGGETQYF	TGCGCCAGCAGCTTGGTACAGGGCGGAGAGACCCAGTACTTC
-	TRBV5-8	TRBJ2-1	TRBD1	CASSPGQGVINEQFF	TGTGCCAGCAGCCCAGGACAGGGGGTGATCAATGAGCAGTTCTTC
-	TRBV10-3	TRBJ2-7	-	CAINPEGSYEQYF	TGTGCCATCAACCCGGAGGGGTCCTACGAGCAGTACTTC
-	TRBV6-5	TRBJ1-1	-	CASRGTEAFF	TGTGCCAGCAGGGGCACTGAAGCTTTCTTT
-	TRBV2	TRBJ2-7	-	CASRGGDTDYEQYF	TGTGCCAGCAGGGGAGGGGACACAGACTACGAGCAGTACTTC
-	TRBV12-3/TRBV12-4	TRBJ2-7	-	CASSNGYEQYF	TGTGCCAGCAGTAACGGATACGAGCAGTACTTC
-	TRBV2	TRBJ1-3	-	CASRPDATTGNTIYF	TGTGCCAGCAGACCGGACGCGACTACTGGAAACACCATATATTTT
few	TRBV9	TRBJ2-7	-	CASSVSTSAYEQYF	TGTGCCAGCAGCGTATCCACCAGTGCCTACGAGCAGTACTTC